The T cell receptor (beta chain) described here comes from a study of blood T cell repertoires in COVID-19. Study in general: There were acute and convalescent COVID-19 samples, and they came from the United States, Italy and Spain.

Sequencing used immunoSEQ multiplex PCR; TCRdb keeps in-frame clones, though not all of them. The sample yields around 130,000 clones, 88% seen once. The sequence derives from a man in his fifties or sixties with active or convalescent COVID-19. Sequenced sample: peripheral blood.

CDR3 sequence: CASSDKRFLRQGTLDYEQYF. The CDR3 DNA reads TGTGCCAGCAGTGATAAAAGGTTCCTAAGACAGGGAACCCTGGACTACGAGCAGTACTTC. The chain is built from TRBV28 and TRBJ2-7; 7 bases match TRBD1. The junction had 25 bases not matched to a gene; V was cut back by 5 bases and J by 3 bases. The CDR3 has 20 amino acids. CDR1 and CDR2 from the germline V gene are MDHEN and SYDVKM.